A single sample is the source of the 15 T cell receptor beta chains below, sequenced in a study of OX40 agonist ivuxolimab in advanced cancers. Profiling relied on immunoSEQ multiplex PCR, and the TCRdb table lists in-frame clones only, not all of them. The profile covers around 39,000 clones, with approximately 90% appearing a single time and about 4% taken by the ten largest. Here the sequenced sample was CD4+ or CD8+ T cells sorted from blood, taken in a trial of the OX40 agonist ivuxolimab. These receptors came from an adult with an advanced solid tumor such as melanoma, head and neck, liver or kidney cancer.

Here the CDR3 DNA reads TGTGCCAGCAGCTTAGCGGGACCATTGCCAGATACGCAGTATTTT. Protein sequence: CASSLAGPLPDTQYF. The J gene is TRBJ2-3, the V gene TRBV7-8; D may match TRBD1 or TRBD2 (5 bases each). The CDR3 extends over 15 amino acids. The germline V and J ends were trimmed by 0 bases and 4 bases, with 11 bases remaining between them. Per germline, CDR1 SGHVS and CDR2 FQNEAQ.

The chain combines TRBV7-6 with TRBJ2-7; 9 bases fit TRBD2. V lost 1 base and J lost 3; bases outside the gene matches: 13. This CDR3 is 18 amino acids long. Per germline, CDR1 SGHVS and CDR2 FNYEAQ. The DNA for the CDR3 is TGTGCCAGCAGCTTAGGTTGGGCGGGGGGGCCTAGTCGCTACGAGCAGTACTTC. Translation gives CASSLGWAGGPSRYEQYF.

This chain uses TRBV6-1 with TRBJ1-3; no clear D. Deletions cut 1 base from V and 1 base from J, with 5 bases between. The CDR3 length is 14 residues. Germline V gives CDR1 MNHNS, CDR2 SASEGT. CDR3 sequence reads: CASSEGGSGNTIYF. The CDR3 DNA follows: TGTGCCAGCAGTGAAGGGGGTTCTGGAAACACCATATATTTT.

V usage is TRBV28 and J usage is TRBJ2-7; TRBD2 aligns across 10 bases. V shed 4 bases and J 2 bases; nucleotides not matched to a gene: 5. The length of the CDR3 is 15 residues. Germline loops: CDR1 MDHEN, CDR2 SYDVKM. The CDR3, as DNA: TGTGCCAGCAGTTCCAGGACTAGCGGCACCTACGAGCAGTACTTC. Translation: CASSSRTSGTYEQYF.

The rearrangement joins TRBV11-3 to TRBJ1-1, with D tentatively TRBD1 (5 bases). The CDR3 covers 16 residues. Germline V gene data show CDR1 as SGHNT and CDR2 as YENEEA. Trimming cost V 1 base and J 1 base, with 13 bases left between them. The CDR3 sequence is CASSLGRWGPNTEAFF. CDR3 coding DNA: TGTGCCAGCAGCTTAGGACGTTGGGGACCGAACACTGAAGCTTTCTTT.

This sequence joins TRBV7-9 and TRBJ1-4; D call uncertain. The CDR3 loop spans 14 amino acids. Germline V gene data show CDR1 as SEHNR and CDR2 as FQNEAQ (reference sequence). Trimming took 0 bases from V and 12 from J, leaving 14 bases between them. The CDR3 here is CASSLAEVGQELFF. The DNA for the CDR3 is TGTGCCAGCAGCTTAGCGGAGGTGGGTCAAGAACTGTTTTTT.

The CDR3 bases are TGTGCCAGCTCACCACCGAGGGGGTACCAAGAGACCCAGTACTTC. It yields the protein CASSPPRGYQETQYF. The J gene is TRBJ2-5, the V gene TRBV18, with a tentative D call TRBD1 (6 bases). Germline CDR1 reads KGHSH; CDR2 reads LQKENI. V gave up 0 bases and J gave up 0 bases, with 8 bases separating them. The CDR3 is 15 amino acids.

The chain recombines TRBV7-9 with TRBJ1-1, with D maybe TRBD1 (6 bases). The CDR3 spans 19 residues. V was clipped by 4 bases and J by 1 base, with 25 bases between them. CDR1 is SEHNR and CDR2 is FQNEAQ in the germline V gene (reference sequence). The CDR3 coding sequence is TGTGCCAGCAGCTCCCCTCGGTGGGGGGCCCGGTTAACGAACACTGAAGCTTTCTTT. It yields the protein CASSSPRWGARLTNTEAFF.

The chain carries TRBV5-4 and TRBJ2-1; no firm D call. The germline CDR1 and CDR2 sequences are SGHNT and YYREEE (reference sequence). The CDR3 covers 16 residues. Deletions cut 4 bases from V and 0 bases from J, with 14 bases between. The CDR3 DNA follows: TGTGCCAGCAGCCATAGGACGATGAGCTCCTACAATGAGCAGTTCTTC. This gives the protein CASSHRTMSSYNEQFF.

The chain employs TRBV5-4 and TRBJ2-5; D may be TRBD1 (7 bases). V was pared by 10 bases and J by 0 bases, with 16 bases between. This CDR3 has 14 amino acids. Germline CDR1 SGHNT, CDR2 YYREEE (reference sequence). Here the CDR3 reads CAYIQGGYQETQYF. For the CDR3, the DNA is TGTGCCTATATTCAGGGGGGATACCAAGAGACCCAGTACTTC.

The chain carries TRBV18 and TRBJ1-1; D perhaps matches TRBD1 (5 bases). This CDR3 has 16 amino acids. The germline gives CDR1 KGHSH, CDR2 LQKENI. Trimming pared 2 bases from V and 1 base from J, leaving 14 bases between. CDR3 protein: CASSPGAFRENTEAFF. Written as DNA, the CDR3 is TGTGCCAGCTCACCAGGGGCGTTTCGGGAGAACACTGAAGCTTTCTTT. The full variable domain, its missing parts supplied by reference TRBV18 and TRBJ1-1, is NAGVMQNPRHLVRRRGQEARLRCSPMKGHSHVYWYRQLPEEGLKFMVYLQKENIIDESGMPKERFSAEFPKEGPSILRIQQVVRGDSAAYFCASSPGAFRENTEAFFGQGTRLTVV.

J is TRBJ2-1 and V is TRBV2; D is possibly TRBD2 (6 bases). CDR3 size: 13 residues. The V gene lost 6 bases and the J gene lost 3 bases, with 9 bases spanning the gap. Per the germline V gene, CDR1 is SNHLY and CDR2 is FYNNEI. The CDR3 here is CASSLTSYNEQFF. The CDR3 DNA is TGTGCCAGCAGCCTGACTAGCTACAATGAGCAGTTCTTC.

The chain couples TRBV6-1 to TRBJ2-1; D could derive from TRBD1 or TRBD2 (5 bases each). Germline V gene sequence: CDR1 MNHNS, CDR2 SASEGT. CDR3 length equals 15 residues. Trimming pared 7 bases from V and 0 bases from J, leaving 13 bases between. CDR3 region: CASTRAGSSYNEQFF. For the CDR3, the DNA is TGTGCCAGCACAAGGGCAGGGAGCTCCTACAATGAGCAGTTCTTC.

V usage is TRBV10-2 and J usage is TRBJ2-5; possibly TRBD2 for D (5 bases). Per germline, CDR1 WSHSY and CDR2 SAAADI. Trimming left V 8 bases short and J 5 bases short, with 24 bases between. The CDR3 consists of 16 residues. The CDR3 DNA is TGCGCCAGCCGTAGCGCAGTTGCCGAGGTGCGGGAGACCCAGTACTTC. Translated: CASRSAVAEVRETQYF.

This clone was seen a few times. The genes are TRBV6-1 and TRBJ1-4; D gene ambiguous. Trimming stripped 2 bases from V and 0 bases from J, with 7 bases between. CDR3 size: 15 residues. Germline-derived CDR1 and CDR2 are MNHNS and SASEGT. The CDR3 sequence: CASSELFATNEKLFF. In DNA, the CDR3 is TGTGCCAGCAGTGAACTTTTTGCAACTAATGAAAAACTGTTTTTT.